The 26 T cell receptor beta chains presented below share a single source sample, sequenced in a study of post-analysis software for immune sequencing data. Antigens for these TCRs are unknown. Prepared TCR beta cDNA libraries contained unique molecular identifiers. MiXCR, run by TCRdb on the PCR reads, gives a single entry per CDR3 protein. The sample holds roughly 800,000 distinct CDR3 sequences, just over 45% seen once. The study, taken as a whole, reports: Five TRBV segments, including TRBV5-6, TRBV5-1 and TRBV20-1, were more frequent in patients than controls.

The sample consisted of blood. Every receptor here comes from a girl under 18 with multiple sclerosis.

The chain is built from TRBV15 and TRBJ2-3; TRBD2 matches at 13 bases. The V and J ends lost 3 bases and 3 bases, in that order; junction bases with no gene match: 3. CDR1 is LNHNV and CDR2 is YYDKDF in the germline V gene (reference sequence). The CDR3 is 16 amino acids. CDR3 sequence reads: CATSSTSGRDTDTQYF. The CDR3 DNA sequence: TGTGCCACCAGCAGCACTAGCGGGAGGGATACAGATACGCAGTATTTT.

The V gene is TRBV7-9, the J gene TRBJ2-7; possible D gene TRBD2, 6 bases. Germline values: CDR1 SEHNR, CDR2 FQNEAQ (reference sequence). CDR3 size: 15 residues. The germline V and J ends were trimmed by 2 bases and 4 bases, with 15 bases remaining between them. In DNA form, the CDR3 reads TGTGCCAGCAGCTTAACCGGGAGCATCCAGTACGAGCAGTACTTC. Translation gives CASSLTGSIQYEQYF.

The rearrangement links TRBV12-5 to TRBJ2-7; D is uncertain. Trimming pared 0 bases from V and 7 bases from J, leaving 19 bases between. Germline V gene sequence: CDR1 LGHNT, CDR2 FRNRAP. The CDR3 consists of 16 residues. The CDR3 nucleotides are TGTGCTAGTGGTTTGGTCCTGCATCGTGGGGTAAATGAGCAGTACTTC. This gives the protein CASGLVLHRGVNEQYF.

The J gene is TRBJ2-1, the V gene TRBV12-3 or TRBV12-4, with 8 bases identical to TRBD2. The junction had 6 bases not matched to a gene; V was cut back by 5 bases and J by 3 bases. The CDR3 loop spans 15 amino acids. The CDR3 DNA reads TGTGCCAGCAGTCATACCGGGACTAGCTACAATGAGCAGTTCTTC. Translation: CASSHTGTSYNEQFF.

V and J are TRBV20-1 and TRBJ2-1, with 9 nucleotides matching TRBD1. CDR1 and CDR2 from the germline V gene are DFQATT and SNEGSKA (reference sequence). The CDR3 spans 15 residues. Trimming cost V 5 bases and J 6 bases; bases outside gene matches: 11. The CDR3 region has the DNA TGCAGTGCTCCTCTTACCGGGACAGGGTTCAATGAGCAGTTCTTC. This translates into CSAPLTGTGFNEQFF.

This clonotype has only a few counts. The CDR3 DNA sequence: TGTGCCAGCAGACCATTCACTACCACAGGGGGCTCCTACGAGCAGTACTTC. Translation: CASRPFTTTGGSYEQYF. This chain uses TRBV27 with TRBJ2-7; the match to TRBD1 covers 8 bases. The junction had 13 bases not matched to a gene; V was cut back by 6 bases and J by 0 bases. This CDR3 is 17 amino acids long. Germline CDR1 and CDR2: MNHEY and SMNVEV (reference sequence).

This CDR3 reads CASGFEQLTDTQYF. The CDR3 nucleotides read TGTGCTAGTGGTTTCGAGCAGTTGACAGATACGCAGTATTTT. The V call is TRBV12-5, the J call TRBJ2-3; no definite D call. The CDR3 spans 14 residues. Trimming pared 3 bases from V and 3 bases from J, leaving 10 bases between. Per germline, CDR1 LGHNT and CDR2 FRNRAP.

CDR3 DNA sequence: TGTGCCAGCGGGAGACAGGCCGCCCGGGAGCAGTACTTC. Its translation is CASGRQAAREQYF. The rearrangement joins TRBV28 to TRBJ2-7; D perhaps matches TRBD1 (6 bases). Per the germline V gene, CDR1 is MDHEN and CDR2 is SYDVKM. This CDR3 spans 13 amino acids. Between the trimmed V and J ends, which lost 8 bases and 7 bases, there was a span of 18 bases.

DNA for the CDR3: TGTGCCTGTCGACCTGGACTAGCGGGATTAGGCACAGATACGCAGTATTTT. Amino acid sequence: CACRPGLAGLGTDTQYF. The chain carries TRBV4-2 and TRBJ2-3; 12 nucleotides agree with TRBD2. The CDR3 totals 17 residues. CDR1 LGHNA and CDR2 YNFKEQ come from the germline V gene. V shed 11 bases and J 1 base; nucleotides not matched to a gene: 13.

This clonotype was counted only a few times. An end of the junction does not agree with germline; a read error may underlie this. V gene TRBV7-2 combines with J gene TRBJ2-5; the D gene could be TRBD1 or TRBD2 (5 bases each). The tail of the sequence fits TRBJ2-7 better, so the J call may be wrong. The CDR3 covers 14 residues. Germline V gene lookup returns CDR1 SGHTA and CDR2 FQGNSA. CDR3 sequence reads: CASSLAQGRLEQYF. CDR3 coding DNA: TGTGCCAGCAGTTTAGCGCAGGGACGCCTCGAGCAGTACTTC.

The chain joins TRBV7-2 to TRBJ2-7; D not certain. Germline V CDR1 and CDR2: SGHTA, FQGNSA. The CDR3 loop spans 15 amino acids. With 0 bases removed from V and 2 bases from J, the gap between germline ends came to 11 bases. This CDR3 is CASSLAVATTYEQYF. For the CDR3, the DNA is TGTGCCAGCAGCTTAGCGGTGGCAACTACCTACGAGCAGTACTTC.

The chain recombines TRBV7-9 with TRBJ1-2, with D uncertain. CDR3 length: 14 amino acids. The V and J ends lost 6 bases and 7 bases respectively, with 18 bases between them. In germline, CDR1 is SEHNR, CDR2 FQNEAQ (reference sequence). In nucleotides, the CDR3 is TGTGCCAGCAGTCAAGGCGAATTTTACGGTGGCTACACCTTC. This sequence encodes CASSQGEFYGGYTF.

The rearrangement links TRBV9 to TRBJ2-1; TRBD2 agrees at 7 bases. CDR3 length: 13 residues. Trimming removed 6 bases from V and 9 bases from J; junction bases left unmatched: 9. Germline CDR1 SGDLS, CDR2 YYNGEE. In DNA form, the CDR3 reads TGTGCCAGCAACGGCGGGAGAGGAGTTGAGCAGTTCTTC. Protein: CASNGGRGVEQFF.

This sequence joins TRBV7-3 and TRBJ2-7; D possibly corresponds to TRBD2 (6 bases). This CDR3 comprises 15 residues. The germline V and J ends were trimmed by 5 bases and 4 bases, with 18 bases remaining between them. Germline V lookup: CDR1 SGHTA, CDR2 FQGTGA. The CDR3 is CASSARPGLSYEQYF. In DNA, the CDR3 is TGTGCCAGCAGCGCAAGACCGGGACTTTCATACGAGCAGTACTTC.

The V call is TRBV7-9, the J call TRBJ1-1; D may be TRBD1 (6 bases). The germline V gene has CDR1 SEHNR and CDR2 FQNEAQ (reference sequence). The CDR3 has 15 residues. With 5 bases removed from V and 4 bases from J, the gap between germline ends came to 17 bases. DNA for the CDR3: TGTGCCAGCAGCGTACTACAGGGAGCGAGCACTGAAGCTTTCTTT. Translating it yields CASSVLQGASTEAFF.

This clonotype has just a few counts. The chain links TRBV7-9 to TRBJ1-1; no firm D call. V lost 0 bases to trimming and J lost 1 base, with 9 bases between them. Germline V gene sequence: CDR1 SEHNR, CDR2 FQNEAQ (reference sequence). CDR3 length: 15 amino acids. The CDR3 DNA follows: TGTGCCAGCAGCTTAGCGGGCAGTTCGAACACTGAAGCTTTCTTT. Protein product: CASSLAGSSNTEAFF.

This clonotype was seen a few times. The chain carries TRBV29-1 and TRBJ2-4, with 7 positions matching TRBD1. The DNA end is more similar to TRBJ2-7, so the J call may be wrong. Per germline, CDR1 SQVTM and CDR2 ANQGSEA. The CDR3 is 12 amino acids. CDR3 amino acids: CSGVTGFGEQYF. The CDR3 DNA sequence: TGCAGCGGCGTGACAGGGTTCGGCGAGCAGTACTTC.

This clonotype came up a few times. The chain combines TRBV4-2 with TRBJ2-2; D is uncertain. The germline V gene encodes CDR1 LGHNA and CDR2 YNFKEQ. The CDR3 consists of 13 residues. Trimming left V 4 bases short and J 1 base short, with 4 bases between. The CDR3: CASSPLNTGELFF. The CDR3 DNA sequence: TGTGCCAGCAGCCCCTTGAACACCGGGGAGCTGTTTTTT.

The J gene is TRBJ2-7, the V gene TRBV4-1; D gene uncertain. This CDR3 comprises 15 residues. Deletions cut 4 bases from V and 5 bases from J, with 18 bases between. Germline CDR1 reads MGHRA; CDR2 reads YSYEKL. The CDR3 here is CASSPNEVSGHEQYF. For the CDR3, the DNA is TGCGCCAGCAGCCCTAATGAGGTGTCGGGCCACGAGCAGTACTTC.

This clonotype was found a few times. CDR3 protein: CSASTSGTGGFLGYGYTF. In DNA form, the CDR3 reads TGCAGTGCTAGTACCTCCGGGACAGGGGGTTTCCTCGGCTATGGCTACACCTTC. V and J are TRBV20-1 and TRBJ1-2; TRBD1 agrees at 11 bases. CDR1 DFQATT and CDR2 SNEGSKA come from the germline V gene (reference sequence). The CDR3 runs 18 residues. The V segment lost 3 bases and the J segment 4 bases; nucleotides outside the gene matches: 16.

This clonotype was seen more than once but under ten times. The chain carries TRBV29-1 and TRBJ2-7, with TRBD1 matching 8 bases. This CDR3 has 14 amino acids. Germline values: CDR1 SQVTM, CDR2 ANQGSEA. Trimming at V came to 6 bases and at J to 7 bases, leaving 14 bases not matched to a gene. The CDR3 bases are TGCAGCGTCTTGACACAGGGGGGAGAGAATGAGCAGTACTTC. Protein sequence: CSVLTQGGENEQYF.

This clonotype was observed a handful of times. The J gene is TRBJ2-1, the V gene TRBV6-1; tentative D call: TRBD2 (5 bases). The end of the DNA fits TRBJ2-7 better, so the J call may be wrong. Germline V gives CDR1 MNHNS, CDR2 SASEGT. This CDR3 is 15 amino acids long. CDR3 nucleotides: TGTGCCAGCAGCGCCCGGGATTTGAGAGCGATCGAGCAGTACTTC. It translates to CASSARDLRAIEQYF.

This chain joins TRBV27 and TRBJ1-1; weak D call: TRBD1 (5 bases). V shed 4 bases and J shed 0 bases, with 9 bases lying between them. Germline V gives CDR1 MNHEY, CDR2 SMNVEV (reference sequence). CDR3 length: 14 residues. CDR3 region: CASSSQALNTEAFF. The CDR3 DNA follows: TGTGCCAGCAGTTCACAGGCTCTGAACACTGAAGCTTTCTTT.

This clonotype appeared many times. The chain joins TRBV6-1 to TRBJ2-3; 10 nucleotides match TRBD2. The V gene end was trimmed by 8 bases and the J gene end by 4 bases; junction bases not matched to a gene: 6. CDR3 length: 14 amino acids. Germline CDR1 reads MNHNS; CDR2 reads SASEGT. In nucleotides, the CDR3 is TGTGCCAGCTACGAAGCGGGAGGGGCAGATACGCAGTATTTT. Its protein product is CASYEAGGADTQYF.

The chain employs TRBV7-2 and TRBJ2-1; D not resolved. The CDR3 sequence is 14 residues long. Trimming pared 2 bases from V and 4 bases from J, leaving 9 bases between. Germline V gene lookup returns CDR1 SGHTA and CDR2 FQGNSA. The CDR3 bases are TGTGCCAGCAGCTTAAAACCTGGGTACAATGAGCAGTTCTTC. It translates to CASSLKPGYNEQFF. Filled out from reference TRBV7-2 and TRBJ2-1, the complete variable domain reads GAGVSQSPSNKVTEKGKDVELRCDPISGHTALYWYRQSLGQGLEFLIYFQGNSAPDKSGLPSDRFSAERTGGSVSTLTIQRTQQEDSAVYLCASSLKPGYNEQFFGPGTRLTVL.

Only a few counts were recorded for this clonotype. V usage is TRBV2 and J usage is TRBJ2-5; D is unclear. Trimming cost V 3 bases and J 0 bases, with 8 bases left between them. Germline assignment: CDR1 SNHLY and CDR2 FYNNEI. This CDR3 has 14 residues. DNA of the CDR3: TGTGCCAGCAGTGAGACACAGAACCAAGAGACCCAGTACTTC. It translates to CASSETQNQETQYF.